Reported below is one T cell receptor (beta chain). This sample was taken from a study of radiation and T cells in renal cell carcinoma. The CDR3 totals 14 residues. Germline assignment: CDR1 MNHNS and CDR2 SASEGT. V lost 0 bases and J 4 bases, leaving 9 bases between the germline ends. Time point defined: blood 4 weeks post-SBRT, at nephrectomy. As to treatment: 15 Gy SBRT to primary tumor, nephrectomy 4 weeks later. Here immunoSEQ multiplex PCR was the method, and the copy in TCRdb shows in-frame clones only, minus some. This repertoire shows roughly 80,000 clones, around four fifths found once; its top ten account for about 2.4%.

The receptor was derived from a woman aged 55-70 years with renal cell carcinoma. This chain links TRBV6-1 with TRBJ1-2, with unresolved D. Sequenced here: blood, sampled from a patient whose treatment included radiotherapy and nephrectomy. For the CDR3, the DNA is TGTGCCAGCAGTGAAGCGCGGGCGATCTATGGCTACACCTTC. Translating gives CASSEARAIYGYTF.